This T cell receptor beta chain was sequenced during a study of cytomegalovirus exposure and HLA in healthy donors. Study outcomes and limitations: Per a prior analysis, the majority of TCR beta V segments were productive roughly 87% or roughly 30% of the time. For most TCR sequences rarity was the rule, although some public TCRs occurred in many donors. The authors reported that TCR beta sequences could predict HLA-A and HLA-B alleles. These predictions were accurate for most subjects in the first cohort.

The CDR3 sequence is 16 residues long. Germline V lookup: CDR1 SEHNR, CDR2 FQNEAQ (reference sequence). The ends lost 3 bases at V and 4 bases at J; junction bases unmatched: 8. About this clone itself: Antigen: not known.

13 Jbeta primers and 60 Vbeta primers were used for the PCR. Some clones are missing from TCRdb's copy, which holds only in-frame ones; the method was immunoSEQ multiplex PCR. The sample contains about 140,000 clones, around 70% of which appear only once. This receptor was taken from a woman aged 25 to 39 in good health and CMV-seronegative. The genes are TRBV7-9 and TRBJ2-3; 9 nucleotides agree with TRBD1. Sequencing used PBMCs. CDR3 bases: TGTGCCAGCAGCTTCCCGCCGGGACAGGGCGCAGATACGCAGTATTTT. Translation gives CASSFPPGQGADTQYF.